This T cell receptor beta chain was profiled in a study of T cell repertoires in cytomegalovirus infection. TCRdb independently ran MiXCR on the reads; one entry per CDR3 protein. The table records more than 150,000 distinct CDR3 sequences, roughly a fifth of them present only once. CDR3 length equals 16 residues. V was clipped by 0 bases and J by 0 bases, with 7 bases between them. Germline CDR1 is SGHTS and CDR2 is YDEGEE. This clonotype originated in a human donor in good health (CMV status not recorded). Some clones in this sample may be carry-over from other donors' samples. The sequenced sample consisted of PBMCs. The V gene is TRBV5-8, the J gene TRBJ2-6; no reliable D call. The CDR3 DNA reads as TGTGCCAGCAGCTTGGGGTGGGTCTCTGGGGCCAACGTCCTGACTTTC. This translates into CASSLGWVSGANVLTF.